This TCR beta chain emerged from a study of human thymus T cells. The V gene lost 4 bases and the J gene lost 0 bases, with 10 bases spanning the gap. Germline V lookup: CDR1 MNHEY, CDR2 SVGAGI. The CDR3 is made up of 15 amino acids. Corrective heart surgery yielded the resections from which the thymus tissue came. The method was immunoSEQ multiplex PCR; TCRdb's version includes in-frame clones alone and lacks a portion of them. The data show fewer than 85,000 clones, roughly 96% seen once. The receptor comes from a girl less than two years old with a congenital heart defect but otherwise immunologically healthy. The sequencing input was thymus tissue. The gene calls are TRBV6-5 and TRBJ2-1; D ambiguous. The CDR3: CASSLTTSSYNEQFF. The CDR3 DNA follows: TGTGCCAGCAGTTTGACCACCAGCTCCTACAATGAGCAGTTCTTC.